This TCR beta chain came from a study of PD-L1 blockade in urothelial cancer. Study summary: Per blood sample, T cells had a median of around 140,000.

The study's findings and limits: More expansion of tumor-associated blood clones, seen at 3 weeks, marked durable-benefit patients.

CDR3 size: 11 residues. Germline V gene lookup returns CDR1 SEHNR and CDR2 FQNEAQ (reference sequence). V lost 2 bases and J 6 bases, leaving 3 bases between the germline ends. Points on this clone: Its antigen is unknown.

Sequenced by immunoSEQ multiplex PCR; TCRdb stores in-frame clones only, minus some. Of 30,000 or so clones listed, 80% to 90% are singletons. The chain joins TRBV7-9 to TRBJ2-3; D gene unclear. This specimen was PBMCs, taken around atezolizumab (anti-PD-L1) treatment. The TCR originated in a man aged 55 to 70 with urothelial cancer. In nucleotides, the CDR3 is TGTGCCAGCAGCTTACTTGATACGCAGTATTTT. As protein: CASSLLDTQYF.